The 25 T cell receptor beta chains listed next were all sequenced from one sample in a study of PD-1 blockade in mismatch repair-deficient tumors (dated by TCRdb to the late 2010s). Interpreted using the paper, the time point label stands for: peripheral blood before pembrolizumab. The library was generated by the immunoSEQ multiplex PCR assay. This is the immuneACCESS table as TCRdb keeps it, with only in-frame sequences that have V and J called. A part of the clones is gone; compared with another copy, unresolved V genes explain less than half, and the rest is unexplained. In all, the sample holds about 25,000 clones, and 70% to 85% of those were seen once. About 3% of the sample rests with the top ten. This specimen consisted of PBMCs, obtained before pembrolizumab treatment. The receptors derive from an adult with mismatch repair-deficient cancer.

CDR3 loop: CASRPEAGGNTEAFF. CDR3 sequence (DNA): TGTGCCAGCCGCCCAGAAGCGGGGGGGAACACTGAAGCTTTCTTT. The chain links TRBV6-6 to TRBJ1-1; D is perhaps TRBD1 (5 bases). Germline CDR1 and CDR2: MNHNY and SVGAGI (reference sequence). V was shortened by 8 bases and J by 1 base, with 17 bases between the two germline ends. The CDR3 spans 15 residues.

The V call is TRBV10-1, the J call TRBJ2-1, with D uncertain. V was shortened by 0 bases and J by 9 bases, with 15 bases between the two germline ends. CDR3 length: 15 residues. Germline lookup yields CDR1 WNHNN and CDR2 SYGVQD (reference sequence). The CDR3 region has the DNA TGCGCCAGCAGTGAGTCGGGTATCGCCAGCGCTGAGCAGTTCTTC. This gives the protein CASSESGIASAEQFF.

This chain joins TRBV9 and TRBJ2-2; 13 bases line up with TRBD2. V gave up 0 bases and J gave up 6 bases; unmatched junction bases: 2. This CDR3 has 16 amino acids. CDR1 SGDLS and CDR2 YYNGEE come from the germline V gene. DNA for the CDR3: TGTGCCAGCAGCGTAGGGACTAGCGGGAGACCCGGGGAGCTGTTTTTT. The encoded protein is CASSVGTSGRPGELFF.

The V and J genes are TRBV2 and TRBJ2-3; 8 bases are a match to TRBD1. The germline CDR1 and CDR2 sequences are SNHLY and FYNNEI. The trim removed 5 bases at V and 5 bases at J, leaving 6 bases unmatched. This CDR3 spans 14 amino acids. Here the CDR3 DNA reads TGTGCCAGCAGTTTACAGGGGGTCGGAGATACGCAGTATTTT. As protein: CASSLQGVGDTQYF.

The chain couples TRBV27 to TRBJ1-5; TRBD1 is a possible D gene (6 bases). Trimming took 6 bases from V and 6 from J, leaving 18 bases between them. From germline, CDR1 is MNHEY and CDR2 SMNVEV (reference sequence). The CDR3 spans 15 residues. The CDR3 sequence: CASRMGGHGGQPQHF. CDR3 bases: TGTGCCAGCAGGATGGGGGGGCACGGTGGTCAGCCCCAGCATTTT.

This chain joins TRBV6-5 and TRBJ1-5, with D possibly TRBD1 on 6 matching bases. Per the germline V gene, CDR1 is MNHEY and CDR2 is SVGAGI. V shed 6 bases and J shed 0 bases, with 12 bases lying between them. This CDR3 region has 15 residues. This chain's CDR3 is CASRTGFYSNQPQHF. In DNA form, the CDR3 reads TGTGCCAGCAGGACAGGTTTCTATAGCAATCAGCCCCAGCATTTT.

This chain links TRBV7-3 with TRBJ2-3, with TRBD1 identical over 7 bases. Looked up from germline, CDR1 is SGHTA and CDR2 is FQGTGA. This CDR3 has 14 amino acids. With V trimmed by 5 bases and J by 4 bases, 6 bases remained unmatched. CDR3 protein: CASSTQGIPDTQYF. DNA of the CDR3: TGTGCCAGCAGCACACAGGGGATCCCAGATACGCAGTATTTT.

The rearrangement joins TRBV18 to TRBJ1-3; D perhaps matches TRBD1 (5 bases). Germline CDR1 reads KGHSH; CDR2 reads LQKENI. Between the trimmed V and J ends, which lost 3 bases and 0 bases, there was a span of 9 bases. This CDR3 comprises 15 residues. CDR3 loop: CASSPGPSSGNTIYF. The CDR3 DNA follows: TGTGCCAGCTCACCGGGGCCCAGCTCTGGAAACACCATATATTTT.

This chain uses TRBV6-5 with TRBJ1-6; D not certain. Trimming pared 8 bases from V and 4 bases from J, leaving 9 bases between. There are 13 residues in the CDR3. Germline loops: CDR1 MNHEY, CDR2 SVGAGI. CDR3 loop: CASQNRYNSPLHF. The CDR3 DNA reads as TGTGCCAGCCAGAACAGATATAATTCACCCCTCCACTTT.

This clone has only one observation. J is TRBJ2-7 and V is TRBV10-2; TRBD1 is a possible D gene (6 bases). The CDR3 loop spans 12 amino acids. Trimming shortened V by 11 bases and J by 2 bases, and 13 bases separated the two germline ends. Per germline, CDR1 WSHSY and CDR2 SAAADI. In nucleotides, the CDR3 is TGCGCCGCAGGGGCGTACGCCTACGAGCAGTACTTC. Its protein product is CAAGAYAYEQYF.

The chain recombines TRBV29-1 with TRBJ2-3; 8 bases are a match to TRBD2. V was pared by 7 bases and J by 5 bases, with 8 bases of the junction left unmatched. The CDR3 is made up of 13 amino acids. The V gene's germline CDR1 is SQVTM and CDR2 ANQGSEA. CDR3 sequence (DNA): TGCAGCGCCGCGGGAGGAGGAGGAGATACGCAGTATTTT. It translates to CSAAGGGGDTQYF.

The rearrangement uses TRBV2 and TRBJ2-1; 16 nucleotides match TRBD2. CDR3 size: 18 residues. The V segment lost 7 bases and the J segment 0 bases; nucleotides outside the gene matches: 6. Germline assignment: CDR1 SNHLY and CDR2 FYNNEI. The DNA of the CDR3 is TGTGCCAGCATGGGACTAGCGGGAGGGTTCCGCTCCTACAATGAGCAGTTCTTC. The encoded protein is CASMGLAGGFRSYNEQFF.

The chain recombines TRBV28 with TRBJ2-7; 9 positions match TRBD2. This CDR3 region has 15 residues. The germline V gene has CDR1 MDHEN and CDR2 SYDVKM. The V segment lost 10 bases and the J segment 5 bases; nucleotides outside the gene matches: 15. In DNA form, the CDR3 reads TGTGCCACTAACCCCTTTGGGCTAGCGGGACACGAGCAGTACTTC. Its protein is CATNPFGLAGHEQYF.

This clone is a singleton in its sample. The chain links TRBV2 to TRBJ2-7; D may be TRBD1 (5 bases). This CDR3 has 12 amino acids. The V and J ends lost 6 bases and 6 bases respectively, with 12 bases between them. Germline CDR1 reads SNHLY; CDR2 reads FYNNEI. CDR3 region: CASRDIVGEQYF. The CDR3 DNA follows: TGTGCCAGCAGGGACATAGTAGGCGAGCAGTACTTC.

The rearrangement uses TRBV18 and TRBJ2-3; TRBD1 is a possible D gene (5 bases). The length of the CDR3 is 15 residues. Germline CDR1 KGHSH, CDR2 LQKENI. V lost 6 bases, J lost 1 base, and 14 bases lay in between. CDR3 amino acids: CASSIIGARTDTQYF. DNA of the CDR3: TGTGCCAGCTCGATAATAGGGGCCCGCACAGATACGCAGTATTTT. Variable domain in full (rest from reference TRBV18 and TRBJ2-3): NAGVMQNPRHLVRRRGQEARLRCSPMKGHSHVYWYRQLPEEGLKFMVYLQKENIIDESGMPKERFSAEFPKEGPSILRIQQVVRGDSAAYFCASSIIGARTDTQYFGPGTRLTVL.

The gene calls are TRBV28 and TRBJ2-7; 7 bases match TRBD2. With 3 bases clipped from V and 0 bases from J, the junction kept 14 bases outside the gene matches. Germline V gene data show CDR1 as MDHEN and CDR2 as SYDVKM. The CDR3 sequence is 18 residues long. The CDR3 is CASSFPISLGRTSYEQYF. CDR3 nucleotides: TGTGCCAGCAGTTTTCCCATATCCCTCGGGAGGACCTCCTACGAGCAGTACTTC.

The rearrangement uses TRBV5-1 and TRBJ2-5; TRBD1 aligns across 7 bases. Germline V lookup: CDR1 SGHRS, CDR2 YFSETQ. CDR3 length: 14 residues. The ends lost 5 bases at V and 1 base at J; junction bases unmatched: 5. In nucleotides, the CDR3 is TGCGCCAGCAGATCACAGGGGTCCCAAGAGACCCAGTACTTC. Its protein product is CASRSQGSQETQYF.

This clone appeared a single time. The chain is built from TRBV29-1 and TRBJ1-5, with a weak D call TRBD1 (5 bases). V lost 4 bases to trimming and J lost 2 bases, with 9 bases between them. The length of the CDR3 is 13 residues. The germline CDR1 and CDR2 sequences are SQVTM and ANQGSEA. The chain's CDR3 is CSVARDGNQPQHF. The CDR3 nucleotides read TGCAGCGTTGCCAGGGATGGCAATCAGCCCCAGCATTTT.

The chain links TRBV7-9 to TRBJ1-1, with a tentative D call TRBD1 (5 bases). This CDR3 is 19 amino acids long. From germline, CDR1 is SEHNR and CDR2 FQNEAQ (reference sequence). The germline V and J ends were trimmed by 5 bases and 0 bases, with 25 bases remaining between them. CDR3 in DNA: TGTGCCAGCAGCCCCCGGGCCTGGGCCAGGGAAGGGGTGAACACTGAAGCTTTCTTT. Translation: CASSPRAWAREGVNTEAFF.

V is TRBV6-5 and J is TRBJ1-1; 7 bases are a match to TRBD1. CDR1 is MNHEY and CDR2 is SVGAGI in the germline V gene. The CDR3 runs to 14 residues. J gave up 0 bases and V 6 bases, and 4 bases lay outside the gene matches. The CDR3 sequence: CASRRDSMNTEAFF. DNA of the CDR3: TGTGCCAGCAGACGGGACAGCATGAACACTGAAGCTTTCTTT.

The chain recombines TRBV5-5 with TRBJ1-3, with 7 nucleotides matching TRBD1. The germline V gene encodes CDR1 SGHKS and CDR2 YYEKEE (reference sequence). The CDR3 extends over 16 amino acids. V trimming: 7 bases; J trimming: 1 base; junction bases outside the gene matches: 11. The CDR3 protein is CASAPPGGRSGNTIYF. The CDR3 nucleotides are TGTGCCAGCGCCCCGCCAGGGGGTCGGTCTGGAAACACCATATATTTT.

This clone has a single count. The chain carries TRBV19 and TRBJ2-3, with TRBD1 identical over 8 bases. Germline V gives CDR1 LNHDA, CDR2 SQIVND (reference sequence). The CDR3 contains 16 residues. J lost 2 bases, V lost 1 base, and 5 bases had no gene match. The CDR3 spells CASSIAPTGVTDTQYF. The DNA of the CDR3 is TGTGCCAGTAGTATAGCCCCGACAGGGGTCACAGATACGCAGTATTTT. The variable domain in full, with the rest retrieved from reference TRBV19 and TRBJ2-3, is DGGITQSPKYLFRKEGQNVTLSCEQNLNHDAMYWYRQDPGQGLRLIYYSQIVNDFQKGDIAEGYSVSREKKESFPLTVTSAQKNPTAFYLCASSIAPTGVTDTQYFGPGTRLTVL.

This rearrangement joins TRBV25-1 to TRBJ1-6; D unresolved. V lost 8 bases and J 0 bases, leaving 8 bases between the germline ends. This CDR3 comprises 14 residues. Germline V gene data show CDR1 as MGHDK and CDR2 as SYGVNS. CDR3 coding DNA: TGTGCCAGCCCCGGTGGCTCCTATAATTCACCCCTCCACTTT. Encoded protein: CASPGGSYNSPLHF.

The chain carries TRBV6-5 and TRBJ1-5; no reliable D call. Germline loops: CDR1 MNHEY, CDR2 SVGAGI. The CDR3 extends over 13 amino acids. Between the trimmed V and J ends, which lost 0 bases and 6 bases, there was a span of 6 bases. CDR3 in amino acids: CASSYSTSQPQHF. In DNA, the CDR3 is TGTGCCAGCAGTTACTCGACATCTCAGCCCCAGCATTTT.

On this clone itself: The junction shows a germline mismatch at one end, possibly a read error. V and J are TRBV7-3 and TRBJ2-2; the match to TRBD2 covers 8 bases. Looked up from germline, CDR1 is SGHTA and CDR2 is FQGTGA. CDR3 length: 17 residues. In DNA, the CDR3 is TGTGTCAGCAGATTATTCACGGGAGGGGAACACACCGGGGAGCTGTTTTTT. As protein: CVSRLFTGGEHTGELFF.